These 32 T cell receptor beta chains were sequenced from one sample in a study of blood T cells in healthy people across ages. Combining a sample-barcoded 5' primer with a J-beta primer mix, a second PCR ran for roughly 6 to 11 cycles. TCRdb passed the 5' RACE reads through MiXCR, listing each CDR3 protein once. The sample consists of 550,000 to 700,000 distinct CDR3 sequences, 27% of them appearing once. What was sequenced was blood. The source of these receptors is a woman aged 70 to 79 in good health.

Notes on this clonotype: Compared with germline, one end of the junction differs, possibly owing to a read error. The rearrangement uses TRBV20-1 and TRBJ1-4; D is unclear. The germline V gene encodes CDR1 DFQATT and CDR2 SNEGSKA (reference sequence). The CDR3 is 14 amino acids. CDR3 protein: CSATSVATTEKLFF. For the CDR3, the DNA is TGCAGTGCCACCTCAGTTGCAACTACTGAAAAACTGTTTTTT.

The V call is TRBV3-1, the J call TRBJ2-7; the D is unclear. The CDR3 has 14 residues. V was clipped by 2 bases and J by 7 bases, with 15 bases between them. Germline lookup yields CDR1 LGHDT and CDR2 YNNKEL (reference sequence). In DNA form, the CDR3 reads TGTGCCAGCAGCCAAATCATATCGTGGACGGAGCAGTACTTC. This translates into CASSQIISWTEQYF.

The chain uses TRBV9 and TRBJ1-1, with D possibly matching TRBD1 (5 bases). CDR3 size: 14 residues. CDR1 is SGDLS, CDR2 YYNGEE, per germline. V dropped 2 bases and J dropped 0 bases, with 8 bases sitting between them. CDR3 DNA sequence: TGTGCCAGCAGCGTGGAAGGGGTGAACACTGAAGCTTTCTTT. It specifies CASSVEGVNTEAFF. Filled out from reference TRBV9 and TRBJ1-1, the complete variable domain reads DSGVTQTPKHLITATGQRVTLRCSPRSGDLSVYWYQQSLDQGLQFLIQYYNGEERAKGNILERFSAQQFPDLHSELNLSSLELGDSALYFCASSVEGVNTEAFFGQGTRLTVV.

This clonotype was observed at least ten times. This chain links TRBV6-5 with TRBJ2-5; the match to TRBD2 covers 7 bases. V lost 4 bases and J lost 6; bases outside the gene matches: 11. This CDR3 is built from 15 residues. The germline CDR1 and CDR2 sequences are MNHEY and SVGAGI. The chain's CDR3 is CASSSSGGGSKTQYF. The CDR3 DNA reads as TGTGCCAGCAGTTCATCGGGGGGAGGTTCGAAGACCCAGTACTTC.

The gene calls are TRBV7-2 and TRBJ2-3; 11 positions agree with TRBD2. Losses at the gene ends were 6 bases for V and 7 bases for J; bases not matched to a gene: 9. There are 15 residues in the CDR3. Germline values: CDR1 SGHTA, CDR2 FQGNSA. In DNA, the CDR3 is TGTGCCAGCAGTACTAGTCTAGCGGGGGGCTATACGCAGTATTTT. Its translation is CASSTSLAGGYTQYF.

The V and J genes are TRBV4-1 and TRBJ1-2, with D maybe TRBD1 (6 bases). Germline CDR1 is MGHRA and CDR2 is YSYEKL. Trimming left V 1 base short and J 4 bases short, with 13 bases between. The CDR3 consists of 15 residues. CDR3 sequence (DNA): TGCGCCAGCAGCCAAGGACCCGGGGGCGCCTATGGCTACACCTTC. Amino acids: CASSQGPGGAYGYTF.

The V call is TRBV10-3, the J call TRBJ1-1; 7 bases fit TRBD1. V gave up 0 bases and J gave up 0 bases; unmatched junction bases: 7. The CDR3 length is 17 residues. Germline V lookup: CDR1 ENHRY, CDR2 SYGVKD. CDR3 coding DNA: TGTGCCATCAGTGAGTCGAGGGGGCGGGATTTGAACACTGAAGCTTTCTTT. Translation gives CAISESRGRDLNTEAFF.

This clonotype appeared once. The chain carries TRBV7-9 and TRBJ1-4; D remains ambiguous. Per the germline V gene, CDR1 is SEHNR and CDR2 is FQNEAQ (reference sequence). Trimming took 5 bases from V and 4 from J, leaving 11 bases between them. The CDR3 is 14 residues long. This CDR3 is CASSQTADNEKLFF. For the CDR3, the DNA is TGTGCCAGCAGCCAGACTGCAGATAATGAAAAACTGTTTTTT.

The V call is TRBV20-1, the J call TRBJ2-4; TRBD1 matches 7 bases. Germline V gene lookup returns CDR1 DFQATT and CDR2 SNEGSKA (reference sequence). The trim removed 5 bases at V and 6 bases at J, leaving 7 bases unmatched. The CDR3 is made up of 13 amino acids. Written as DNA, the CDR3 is TGCAGTGCTTACCTCCGGGACAGAAACATTCAGTACTTC. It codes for CSAYLRDRNIQYF.

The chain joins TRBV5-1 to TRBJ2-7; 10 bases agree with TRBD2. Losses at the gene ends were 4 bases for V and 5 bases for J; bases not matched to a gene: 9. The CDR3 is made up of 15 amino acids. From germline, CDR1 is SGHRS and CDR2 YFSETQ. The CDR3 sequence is CASSLAGATEDEQYF. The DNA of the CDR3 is TGCGCCAGCAGCCTAGCGGGGGCCACCGAGGACGAGCAGTACTTC.

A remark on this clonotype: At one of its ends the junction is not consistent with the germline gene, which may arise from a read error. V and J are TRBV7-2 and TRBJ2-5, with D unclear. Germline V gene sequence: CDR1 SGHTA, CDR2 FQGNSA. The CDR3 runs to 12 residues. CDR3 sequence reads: CPSSDRRETQYF. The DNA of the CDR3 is TGTCCCAGCAGCGATCGGAGAGAGACCCAGTACTTC.

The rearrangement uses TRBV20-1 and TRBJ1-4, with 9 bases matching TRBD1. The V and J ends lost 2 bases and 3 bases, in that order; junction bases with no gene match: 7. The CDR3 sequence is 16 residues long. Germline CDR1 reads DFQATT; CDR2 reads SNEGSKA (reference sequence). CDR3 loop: CSARRPRQGANEKLFF. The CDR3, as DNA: TGCAGTGCTAGACGCCCGAGACAGGGGGCTAATGAAAAACTGTTTTTT.

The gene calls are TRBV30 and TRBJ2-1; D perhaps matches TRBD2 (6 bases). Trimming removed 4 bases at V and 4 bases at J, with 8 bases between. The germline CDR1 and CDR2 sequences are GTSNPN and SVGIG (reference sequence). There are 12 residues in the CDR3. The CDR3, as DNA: TGTGCCTGGACTAGCGCGTACAATGAGCAGTTCTTC. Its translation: CAWTSAYNEQFF.

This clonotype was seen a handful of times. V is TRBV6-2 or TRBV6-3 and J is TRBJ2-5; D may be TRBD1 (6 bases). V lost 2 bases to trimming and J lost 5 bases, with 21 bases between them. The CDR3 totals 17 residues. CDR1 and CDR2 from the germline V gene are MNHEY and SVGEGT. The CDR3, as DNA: TGTGCCAGCAGTTACGGATCGGGACACGCAATAACTGAGACCCAGTACTTC. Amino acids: CASSYGSGHAITETQYF.

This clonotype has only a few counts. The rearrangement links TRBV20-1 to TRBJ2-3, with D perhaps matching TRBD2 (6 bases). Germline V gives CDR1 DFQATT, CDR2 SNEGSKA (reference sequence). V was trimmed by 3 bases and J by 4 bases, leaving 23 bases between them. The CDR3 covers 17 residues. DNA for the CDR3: TGCAGTGCTAGCCTCCCCCGGGGAGGACCACCACCAGATACGCAGTATTTT. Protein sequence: CSASLPRGGPPPDTQYF.

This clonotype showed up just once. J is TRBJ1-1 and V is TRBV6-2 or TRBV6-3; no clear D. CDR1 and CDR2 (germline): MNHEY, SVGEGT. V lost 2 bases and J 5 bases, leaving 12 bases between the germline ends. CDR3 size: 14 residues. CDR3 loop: CASSYGGVLTEAFF. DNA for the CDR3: TGTGCCAGCAGTTACGGCGGGGTGTTGACTGAAGCTTTCTTT.

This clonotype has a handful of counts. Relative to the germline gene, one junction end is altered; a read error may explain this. The CDR3: CAGSQVLGHREANEKLFF. The CDR3 DNA reads TGCGCCGGCAGCCAAGTTTTAGGCCACCGGGAGGCTAATGAAAAACTGTTTTTT. The gene calls are TRBV4-3 and TRBJ1-4, with D hard to call. The CDR3 extends over 18 amino acids. The germline V gene encodes CDR1 LGHNA and CDR2 YSLEER.

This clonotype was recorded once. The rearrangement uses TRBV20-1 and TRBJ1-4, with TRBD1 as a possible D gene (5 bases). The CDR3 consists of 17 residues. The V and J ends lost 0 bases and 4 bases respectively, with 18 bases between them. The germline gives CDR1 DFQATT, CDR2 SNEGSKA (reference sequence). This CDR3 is CSARDGAALLFNEKLFF. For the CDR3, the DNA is TGCAGTGCTAGAGATGGGGCAGCCTTACTCTTTAATGAAAAACTGTTTTTT.

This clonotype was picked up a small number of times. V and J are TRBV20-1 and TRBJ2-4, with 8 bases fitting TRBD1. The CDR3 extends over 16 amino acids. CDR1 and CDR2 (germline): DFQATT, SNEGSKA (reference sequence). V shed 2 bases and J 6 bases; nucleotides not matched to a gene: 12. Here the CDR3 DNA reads TGCAGTGCTAGACCCCGGACAGGGTTCGAGAGAAACATTCAGTACTTC. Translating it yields CSARPRTGFERNIQYF.

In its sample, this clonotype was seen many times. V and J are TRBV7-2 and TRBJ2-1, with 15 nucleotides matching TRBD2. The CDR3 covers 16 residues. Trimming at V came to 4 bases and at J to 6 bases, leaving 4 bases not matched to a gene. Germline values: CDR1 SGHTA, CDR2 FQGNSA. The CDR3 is CASSSGLAGGSNEQFF. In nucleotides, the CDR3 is TGTGCCAGCAGCTCGGGACTAGCGGGGGGAAGCAATGAGCAGTTCTTC.

Here the CDR3 DNA reads TGCAGTGCTAGAGACCCCCGGGATAGCACAGATACGCAGTATTTT. Translated: CSARDPRDSTDTQYF. This chain uses TRBV20-1 with TRBJ2-3, with D perhaps matching TRBD2 (5 bases). Deletions cut 0 bases from V and 0 bases from J, with 10 bases between. CDR3 length equals 15 residues. Germline CDR1 and CDR2: DFQATT and SNEGSKA (reference sequence).

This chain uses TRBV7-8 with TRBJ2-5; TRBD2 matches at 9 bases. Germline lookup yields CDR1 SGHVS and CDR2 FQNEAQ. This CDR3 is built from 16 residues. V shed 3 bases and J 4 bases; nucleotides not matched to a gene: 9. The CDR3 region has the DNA TGTGCCAGCAGCTTTTCAGCGGGGGGCCCCCGAGAGACCCAGTACTTC. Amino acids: CASSFSAGGPRETQYF.

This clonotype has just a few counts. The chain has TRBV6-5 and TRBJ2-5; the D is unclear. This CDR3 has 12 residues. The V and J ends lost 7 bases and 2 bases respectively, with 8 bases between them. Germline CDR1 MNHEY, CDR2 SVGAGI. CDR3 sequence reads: CASTSPQETQYF. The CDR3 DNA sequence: TGTGCCAGCACCAGCCCTCAAGAGACCCAGTACTTC.

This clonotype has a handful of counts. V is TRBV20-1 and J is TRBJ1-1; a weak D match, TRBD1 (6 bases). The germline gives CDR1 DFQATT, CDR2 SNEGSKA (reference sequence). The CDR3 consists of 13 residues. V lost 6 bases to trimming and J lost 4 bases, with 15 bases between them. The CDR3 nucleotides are TGCAGTGCCCCAGACCCGACAGGCACTGAAGCTTTCTTT. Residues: CSAPDPTGTEAFF.

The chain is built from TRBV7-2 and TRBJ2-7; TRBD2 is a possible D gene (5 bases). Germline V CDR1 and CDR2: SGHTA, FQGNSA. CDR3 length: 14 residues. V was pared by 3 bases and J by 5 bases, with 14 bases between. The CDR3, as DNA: TGTGCCAGCAGCTTCTCTCGGGGAAGCCACGAGCAGTACTTC. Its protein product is CASSFSRGSHEQYF.

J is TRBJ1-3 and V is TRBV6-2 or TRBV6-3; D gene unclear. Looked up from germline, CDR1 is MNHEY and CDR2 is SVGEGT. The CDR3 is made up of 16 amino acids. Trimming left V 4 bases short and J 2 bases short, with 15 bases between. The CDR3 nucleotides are TGTGCCAGCAGTTTAATCAGGACGGTCGCTGGAAACACCATATATTTT. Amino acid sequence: CASSLIRTVAGNTIYF.

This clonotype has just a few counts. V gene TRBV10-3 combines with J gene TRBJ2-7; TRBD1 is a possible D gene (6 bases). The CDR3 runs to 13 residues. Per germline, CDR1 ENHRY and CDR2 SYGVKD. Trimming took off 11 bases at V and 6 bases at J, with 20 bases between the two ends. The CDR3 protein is CASKGQETGEQYF. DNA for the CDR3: TGTGCCTCAAAGGGGCAGGAGACAGGCGAGCAGTACTTC.

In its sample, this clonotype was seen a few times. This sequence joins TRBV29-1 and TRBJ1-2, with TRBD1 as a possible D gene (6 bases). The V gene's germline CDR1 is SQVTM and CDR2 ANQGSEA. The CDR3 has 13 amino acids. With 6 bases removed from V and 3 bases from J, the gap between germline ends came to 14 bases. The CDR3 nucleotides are TGCAGCGTCGTCAGGGGTAGGGACTATGGCTACACCTTC. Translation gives CSVVRGRDYGYTF.

CDR3 nucleotides: TGTGCCAGCAGTTACGAAGGGGTCGGGGAGCTGTTTTTT. This translates into CASSYEGVGELFF. J is TRBJ2-2 and V is TRBV6-2 or TRBV6-3; weak D call: TRBD1 (5 bases). V gave up 2 bases and J gave up 7 bases, with 8 bases separating them. The CDR3 spans 13 residues. The germline V gene encodes CDR1 MNHEY and CDR2 SVGEGT.

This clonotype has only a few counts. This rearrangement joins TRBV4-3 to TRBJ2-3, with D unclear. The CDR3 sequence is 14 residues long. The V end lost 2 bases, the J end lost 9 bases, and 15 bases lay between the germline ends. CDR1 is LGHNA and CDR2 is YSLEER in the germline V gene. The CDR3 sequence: CASSQYPGSETQYF. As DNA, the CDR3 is TGCGCCAGCAGCCAATACCCTGGCTCCGAGACGCAGTATTTT.

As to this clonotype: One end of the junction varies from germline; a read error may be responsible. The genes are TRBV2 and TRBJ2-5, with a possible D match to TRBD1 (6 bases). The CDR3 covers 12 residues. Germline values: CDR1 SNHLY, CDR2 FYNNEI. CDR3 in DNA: TGTGCCAGCAGCCCCGTTAGACAGGACGGGTTCTTC. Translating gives CASSPVRQDGFF.

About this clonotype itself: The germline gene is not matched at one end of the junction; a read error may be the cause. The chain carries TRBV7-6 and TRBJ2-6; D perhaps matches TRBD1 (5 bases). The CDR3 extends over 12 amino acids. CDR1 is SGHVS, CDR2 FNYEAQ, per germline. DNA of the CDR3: TGTGCTAGCAGCCGACAGTTGAACGTCCTGACTTTC. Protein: CASSRQLNVLTF.